These T cell receptor beta chains were read from a single sample in a study of cytomegalovirus exposure and HLA in healthy donors. The method was immunoSEQ multiplex PCR; TCRdb's version includes in-frame clones alone and lacks a portion of them. The sample has 150,000 to 200,000 clones; 81% are singletons. Input material: PBMCs. The source is a man between 18 and 29 years old in good health and CMV-seronegative. Each CDR3 is given with its conserved first and last residue. A D gene is named only where the DNA matches it firmly. The size of a clone is reported for some rows only, either as once, few or many, or as a class for expanded clones.

D gene: NA; clone size: NA; V gene: TRBV9; J gene: TRBJ2-3; CDR3 DNA: TGTGCCAGCTGCGTCGGCGGAGCTTCAGATACGCAGTATTTT; CDR3 protein: CASCVGGASDTQYF
D gene: TRBD2; clone size: NA; V gene: TRBV15; J gene: TRBJ2-3; CDR3 DNA: TGTGCCACCAGCAGAGATATCAGCGGGGGGGCGGTAGATACGCAGTATTTT; CDR3 protein: CATSRDISGGAVDTQYF
D gene: TRBD2; clone size: NA; V gene: TRBV7-9; J gene: TRBJ2-1; CDR3 DNA: TGTGCCAGCATGCAGTCGGGGGGGCATAACAATGAGCAGTTCTTC; CDR3 protein: CASMQSGGHNNEQFF
D gene: NA; clone size: NA; V gene: TRBV5-8; J gene: TRBJ1-4; CDR3 DNA: TGTGCCATCCCGGACAGCATTCTAACTAATGAAAAACTGTTTTTT; CDR3 protein: CAIPDSILTNEKLFF
D gene: NA; clone size: NA; V gene: TRBV18; J gene: TRBJ2-3; CDR3 DNA: TGTGCCAGCTCACCAGAGTCAGATACGCAGTATTTT; CDR3 protein: CASSPESDTQYF
D gene: NA; clone size: NA; V gene: TRBV27; J gene: TRBJ2-7; CDR3 DNA: TGTGCCAGCAGTTCCGGGATGGGGTACGAGCAGTACTTC; CDR3 protein: CASSSGMGYEQYF
D gene: NA; clone size: NA; V gene: TRBV30; J gene: TRBJ1-5; CDR3 DNA: TGTGCCTGGAGTGGAGGGCCAAATCAGCCCCAGCATTTT; CDR3 protein: CAWSGGPNQPQHF
D gene: TRBD1; clone size: NA; V gene: TRBV29-1; J gene: TRBJ1-4; CDR3 DNA: TGCAGCGTTGCAGGACAGGGGCGCGAAAAACTGTTTTTT; CDR3 protein: CSVAGQGREKLFF
D gene: TRBD2; clone size: NA; V gene: TRBV9; J gene: TRBJ2-3; CDR3 DNA: TGTGCCAGCAGCGCCACAGTGCGGGGGGGTCGGACAGATACGCAGTATTTT; CDR3 protein: CASSATVRGGRTDTQYF
D gene: TRBD2; clone size: NA; V gene: TRBV29-1; J gene: TRBJ2-5; CDR3 DNA: TGCAGCGTTGCTAGCGGGACCACTGGAGTGGAGACCCAGTACTTC; CDR3 protein: CSVASGTTGVETQYF
D gene: TRBD1; clone size: NA; V gene: TRBV7-3; J gene: TRBJ1-1; CDR3 DNA: TGTGCCAGCAGCTTATCAGGGGGAAGAACTGAAGCTTTCTTT; CDR3 protein: CASSLSGGRTEAFF
D gene: TRBD1; clone size: NA; V gene: TRBV6-5; J gene: TRBJ1-6; CDR3 DNA: TGTGCCAGCAGTTATGACCGACAGGGAGGATCACCCCTCCACTTT; CDR3 protein: CASSYDRQGGSPLHF
D gene: NA; clone size: NA; V gene: TRBV7-9; J gene: TRBJ2-2; CDR3 DNA: TGTGCCAGCAGCGGCCCAGACAGGGCAGGCACCGGGGGGCTGTTTTTT; CDR3 protein: CASSGPDRAGTGGLFF
D gene: TRBD1; clone size: NA; V gene: TRBV4-3; J gene: TRBJ1-2; CDR3 DNA: TGCGCCAGCAGCCAAGCTGACAGGGACTATGGCTACACCTTC; CDR3 protein: CASSQADRDYGYTF
D gene: TRBD2; clone size: NA; V gene: TRBV7-2; J gene: TRBJ2-7; CDR3 DNA: TGTGCCAGCAGCCTAGAGAGCGGGAGGACCTCCTACGAGCAGTACTTC; CDR3 protein: CASSLESGRTSYEQYF
D gene: TRBD1; clone size: NA; V gene: TRBV7-2; J gene: TRBJ2-7; CDR3 DNA: TGTGCCAGCAAGTGGGACAGGGTGGGCGAGCAGTACTTC; CDR3 protein: CASKWDRVGEQYF
D gene: TRBD1; clone size: NA; V gene: TRBV6-5; J gene: TRBJ2-2; CDR3 DNA: TGTGCCAGCAGTTACGGGGACAGGGTGAACACCGGGGAGCTGTTTTTT; CDR3 protein: CASSYGDRVNTGELFF
D gene: TRBD2; clone size: NA; V gene: TRBV27; J gene: TRBJ2-7; CDR3 DNA: TGTGCCAGCAGTTCCCCCGGGACTACTATCTACGAGCAGTACTTC; CDR3 protein: CASSSPGTTIYEQYF
D gene: TRBD1; clone size: NA; V gene: TRBV9; J gene: TRBJ1-3; CDR3 DNA: TGTGCCAGCAGCGTAGCTACCGGGACAGGGTTTTCTGGAAACACCATATATTTT; CDR3 protein: CASSVATGTGFSGNTIYF
D gene: NA; clone size: NA; V gene: TRBV19; J gene: TRBJ2-2; CDR3 DNA: TGTGCCAGTAGTATGAGGTCACAGGGGAACACCGGGGAGCTGTTTTTT; CDR3 protein: CASSMRSQGNTGELFF
D gene: NA; clone size: NA; V gene: TRBV7-9; J gene: TRBJ2-2; CDR3 DNA: TGTGCCATCGATGGGAACAGGGAGGGCACCGGGGAGCTGTTTTTT; CDR3 protein: CAIDGNREGTGELFF
D gene: TRBD1; clone size: few; V gene: TRBV2; J gene: TRBJ1-5; CDR3 DNA: TGTGCCAGCAGTGGGGACAGGCATCAGCCCCAGCATTTT; CDR3 protein: CASSGDRHQPQHF
D gene: TRBD2; clone size: NA; V gene: TRBV7-9; J gene: TRBJ2-5; CDR3 DNA: TGTGCCAGCAGCTCGGTCCGGGGGGGGCTGGAGACCCAGTACTTC; CDR3 protein: CASSSVRGGLETQYF
D gene: NA; clone size: NA; V gene: TRBV2; J gene: TRBJ1-6; CDR3 DNA: TGTGCCAGCAGGGATGGGACAAGCCCCCTTAATTCACCCCTCCACTTT; CDR3 protein: CASRDGTSPLNSPLHF
D gene: TRBD2; clone size: NA; V gene: TRBV11-3; J gene: TRBJ2-1; CDR3 DNA: TGTGCCAGCAGCTCAACTAGCGGGAGAGGTAGTGAGCAGTTCTTC; CDR3 protein: CASSSTSGRGSEQFF
D gene: TRBD1; clone size: NA; V gene: TRBV18; J gene: TRBJ2-2; CDR3 DNA: TGTGCCAGCTCACCATCCGGGACAGTGAACGCCGGGGAGCTGTTTTTT; CDR3 protein: CASSPSGTVNAGELFF
D gene: NA; clone size: once; V gene: TRBV28; J gene: TRBJ1-5; CDR3 DNA: TGTGCCAGCAGTCACTTGAGGAATCAGCCCCAGCATTTT; CDR3 protein: CASSHLRNQPQHF
D gene: TRBD2; clone size: once; V gene: TRBV7-2; J gene: TRBJ2-1; CDR3 DNA: TGTGCCAGCAGCCAGAGCGGGAGTTGGATAAATGAGCAGTTCTTC; CDR3 protein: CASSQSGSWINEQFF
D gene: TRBD2; clone size: NA; V gene: TRBV10-2; J gene: TRBJ2-1; CDR3 DNA: TGCGCCAGCGCTAGCGGGGGGTGGGAGCAGTTCTTC; CDR3 protein: CASASGGWEQFF
D gene: NA; clone size: NA; V gene: TRBV7-8; J gene: TRBJ1-3; CDR3 DNA: TGTGCCAGCAGTTCCCTCTCTGGAAACACCATATATTTT; CDR3 protein: CASSSLSGNTIYF
D gene: NA; clone size: NA; V gene: TRBV12-5; J gene: TRBJ1-5; CDR3 DNA: TGTGCTAGTGCCTCGGGACTCCGGCCCCAGCATTTT; CDR3 protein: CASASGLRPQHF
D gene: NA; clone size: NA; V gene: TRBV27; J gene: TRBJ1-6; CDR3 DNA: TGTGCCAGCAGTTTCAGGGGAGGGAATTCACCCCTCCACTTT; CDR3 protein: CASSFRGGNSPLHF
D gene: NA; clone size: NA; V gene: TRBV6-5; J gene: TRBJ1-1; CDR3 DNA: TGTGCCAGCAGTTACGGACTGATGAACACTGAAGCTTTCTTT; CDR3 protein: CASSYGLMNTEAFF
D gene: TRBD2; clone size: few; V gene: TRBV5-1; J gene: TRBJ2-1; CDR3 DNA: TGCGCCAGCAGCTTAGCGGGGGGACTCAATGAGCAGTTCTTC; CDR3 protein: CASSLAGGLNEQFF
D gene: NA; clone size: NA; V gene: TRBV29-1; J gene: TRBJ2-3; CDR3 DNA: TGCAGCGTTTCCCACCGGTCCCGGAGCAGCACAGATACGCAGTATTTT; CDR3 protein: CSVSHRSRSSTDTQYF
D gene: TRBD2; clone size: few; V gene: TRBV4-3; J gene: TRBJ2-3; CDR3 DNA: TGCGCCAGCAGCCAGGGACTAGCGGCAGATACGCAGTATTTT; CDR3 protein: CASSQGLAADTQYF
D gene: TRBD1; clone size: NA; V gene: TRBV9; J gene: TRBJ2-7; CDR3 DNA: TGTGCCAGCAGCGTAGGGGAGTCGACAGGGGGCCTACACTACGAGCAGTACTTC; CDR3 protein: CASSVGESTGGLHYEQYF
D gene: TRBD1; clone size: NA; V gene: TRBV5-4; J gene: TRBJ1-4; CDR3 DNA: TGTGCCAGCAGCCAGACAGGGGGCTCAACTAATGAAAAACTGTTTTTT; CDR3 protein: CASSQTGGSTNEKLFF
D gene: NA; clone size: NA; V gene: TRBV7-6; J gene: TRBJ1-2; CDR3 DNA: TGTGCCAGCAGCTTAGGACAGGTCCATGGCTACACCTTC; CDR3 protein: CASSLGQVHGYTF
D gene: TRBD1; clone size: once; V gene: TRBV5-1; J gene: TRBJ2-2; CDR3 DNA: TGCGCCAGCAGCCCACGACAGGGGGTTACCGGGGAGCTGTTTTTT; CDR3 protein: CASSPRQGVTGELFF
D gene: NA; clone size: NA; V gene: TRBV19; J gene: TRBJ2-7; CDR3 DNA: TGTGCCAGTACCTTAGAAGCGGGCCCCACAGGTTCCAGTGCCTACGAGCAGTACTTC; CDR3 protein: CASTLEAGPTGSSAYEQYF
D gene: TRBD1; clone size: NA; V gene: TRBV15; J gene: TRBJ1-4; CDR3 DNA: TGTGCCACCAGTAGACCCCCGGGACAGGGTGTAGAAAAACTGTTTTTT; CDR3 protein: CATSRPPGQGVEKLFF
D gene: TRBD1; clone size: few; V gene: TRBV19; J gene: TRBJ2-7; CDR3 DNA: TGTGCCAGTAGTAAGGGACAGTCATCCTACGAGCAGTACTTC; CDR3 protein: CASSKGQSSYEQYF
D gene: NA; clone size: NA; V gene: TRBV6-1; J gene: TRBJ1-2; CDR3 DNA: TGTGCCAGCAGTGACCCGGGTCAATTTCCCTTC; CDR3 protein: CASSDPGQFPF
D gene: NA; clone size: few; V gene: TRBV29-1; J gene: TRBJ2-7; CDR3 DNA: TGCAGCGTTGATCTCGGGGGCTACGAGCAGTACTTC; CDR3 protein: CSVDLGGYEQYF
D gene: NA; clone size: NA; V gene: TRBV10-3; J gene: TRBJ1-1; CDR3 DNA: TGTGCCATCAGTGAGGGAGCTAACACTGAAGCTTTCTTT; CDR3 protein: CAISEGANTEAFF
D gene: TRBD2; clone size: NA; V gene: TRBV19; J gene: TRBJ2-3; CDR3 DNA: TGTGCCAGTAGTTCCAGCGGGAGTGTTGCAGATACGCAGTATTTT; CDR3 protein: CASSSSGSVADTQYF
D gene: TRBD1; clone size: NA; V gene: TRBV6-5; J gene: TRBJ2-5; CDR3 DNA: TGTGCCAGCAGTAGACAGGGCGTTTGGCAAGAGACCCAGTACTTC; CDR3 protein: CASSRQGVWQETQYF
D gene: NA; clone size: NA; V gene: TRBV6-5; J gene: TRBJ1-2; CDR3 DNA: TGTGCCAGCAGCCGAGGAGGGGAGGGGCAATATGGCTACACCTTC; CDR3 protein: CASSRGGEGQYGYTF
D gene: TRBD1; clone size: NA; V gene: TRBV5-4; J gene: TRBJ2-1; CDR3 DNA: TGTGCCAGCATTCGGGACAGGGGACGCAATGAGCAGTTCTTC; CDR3 protein: CASIRDRGRNEQFF
D gene: NA; clone size: NA; V gene: TRBV5-6; J gene: TRBJ2-1; CDR3 DNA: TGTGCCAGCAGTATTGGGGGCGGCCCTGAGCAGTTCTTC; CDR3 protein: CASSIGGGPEQFF
D gene: TRBD1; clone size: NA; V gene: TRBV7-2; J gene: TRBJ2-1; CDR3 DNA: TGTGCCAGCAGTCAGGGACAGGGGCTTGGGGAGCAGTTCTTC; CDR3 protein: CASSQGQGLGEQFF
D gene: NA; clone size: NA; V gene: TRBV7-3; J gene: TRBJ2-2; CDR3 DNA: TGTGCCAGCAGCTTAATTAGACTGGATCGGGATAGGGAGCTGTTTTTT; CDR3 protein: CASSLIRLDRDRELFF
D gene: TRBD2; clone size: NA; V gene: TRBV28; J gene: TRBJ2-2; CDR3 DNA: TGTGCCAGCAGTCCCTACCCGGGACTAGCGGGAGGCCCAACTACCCCCCATAACACCGGGGAGCTGTTTTTT; CDR3 protein: CASSPYPGLAGGPTTPHNTGELFF